Presented here are 6 T cell receptor beta chains from one specimen sequenced in a study of lymphopenia after photon versus proton radiotherapy. Assay used: immunoSEQ multiplex PCR; TCRdb lists only in-frame clones, some missing. The sample records about 60,000 clones, roughly 83% being singletons. The sequenced sample was peripheral blood, obtained from a patient treated with proton-based radiotherapy. The origin of the receptors is a man aged 55 to 69 with pancreatic cancer.

The rearrangement uses TRBV9 and TRBJ2-7, with 10 positions matching TRBD2. The germline V gene has CDR1 SGDLS and CDR2 YYNGEE. Unmatched junction bases numbered 11, after V lost 2 bases and J lost 3 bases. The CDR3 consists of 17 residues. In DNA, the CDR3 is TGTGCCAGCAGCGTGGAGGCTAGCGGGAGATTTCACTACGAGCAGTACTTC. Protein: CASSVEASGRFHYEQYF. Full variable domain (outside the CDR3, taken from reference TRBV9 and TRBJ2-7): DSGVTQTPKHLITATGQRVTLRCSPRSGDLSVYWYQQSLDQGLQFLIQYYNGEERAKGNILERFSAQQFPDLHSELNLSSLELGDSALYFCASSVEASGRFHYEQYFGPGTRLTVT.

CDR3 DNA sequence: TGTGCCAGCATCTTAGGGGGGGCAGGGGGCACTGAAGCTTTCTTT. Translation gives CASILGGAGGTEAFF. This chain joins TRBV28 and TRBJ1-1, with 7 bases lining up with TRBD1. Germline CDR1 is MDHEN and CDR2 is SYDVKM. CDR3 length: 15 residues. Trimming cost V 7 bases and J 4 bases; bases outside gene matches: 12.

The chain employs TRBV6-6 and TRBJ1-1; D is unclear. The V end lost 4 bases, the J end lost 0 bases, and 6 bases lay between the germline ends. CDR1 and CDR2 from the germline V gene are MNHNY and SVGAGI (reference sequence). The CDR3 extends over 13 amino acids. The CDR3: CASSFSVNTEAFF. In DNA, the CDR3 is TGTGCCAGCAGTTTCTCAGTGAACACTGAAGCTTTCTTT.

This chain uses TRBV2 with TRBJ1-1, with D perhaps TRBD1 (5 bases). With 7 bases removed from V and 4 bases from J, the gap between germline ends came to 13 bases. Germline CDR1 reads SNHLY; CDR2 reads FYNNEI. This CDR3 is built from 13 residues. CDR3 loop: CASIKGEITEAFF. CDR3 bases: TGTGCCAGCATTAAAGGGGAGATCACTGAAGCTTTCTTT.

The genes are TRBV10-3 and TRBJ1-2; 8 nucleotides agree with TRBD1. V was pared by 8 bases and J by 1 base, with 9 bases of the junction left unmatched. CDR1 and CDR2 (germline): ENHRY, SYGVKD. This CDR3 spans 15 amino acids. The CDR3 loop is CAISQGTGYNYGYTF. The CDR3 DNA reads as TGTGCCATCTCCCAGGGGACAGGCTATAACTATGGCTACACCTTC.

The V gene is TRBV14, the J gene TRBJ2-7, with 7 bases fitting TRBD1. CDR1 and CDR2 from the germline V gene are SGHDN and FVKESK. The junction had 8 bases not matched to a gene; V was cut back by 2 bases and J by 4 bases. The CDR3 covers 15 residues. CDR3 sequence reads: CASSQLRGRVYEQYF. The CDR3 region has the DNA TGTGCCAGCAGCCAACTGAGGGGGCGGGTTTACGAGCAGTACTTC.